Listed below are T cell receptor beta chains from one sample, sequenced in a study of early T cells in non-severe SARS-CoV-2 infection. TCRdb reprocessed the 5' RACE reads via MiXCR and lists one record per CDR3 protein. This sample has tens of thousands of distinct CDR3 sequences, with under 7.5% found just once. The material was whole blood, obtained at baseline. These receptors were taken from an adult who was a healthcare worker with PCR-confirmed SARS-CoV-2 infection or an uninfected control (not recorded which). The CDR3 runs from the conserved cysteine through the conserved F or W. D genes are given only for firm matches. Clone size is not always given. Where it is, it says once, few, many or a class for expanded clones.

V	size	J	D	CDR3	DNA
TRBV4-2	many	TRBJ1-5	TRBD1	CASSQGPWAPGQGNQPQHF	TGTGCCAGCAGCCAAGGCCCTTGGGCACCGGGACAGGGGAATCAGCCCCAGCATTTT
TRBV6-6	many	TRBJ1-5	NA	CASSSGQLNQPQHF	TGTGCCAGCAGTTCAGGACAGCTCAATCAGCCCCAGCATTTT
TRBV29-1	many	TRBJ2-2	NA	CSVEVGQGVSTGELFF	TGCAGCGTTGAAGTGGGGCAGGGTGTGAGTACCGGGGAGCTGTTTTTT
TRBV29-1	many	TRBJ2-7	NA	CSVRGWAGAIYEQYF	TGCAGCGTCAGAGGGTGGGCAGGGGCCATCTACGAGCAGTACTTC
TRBV12-3/TRBV12-4	many	TRBJ2-3	NA	CASRPRLAWTDTQYF	TGTGCCAGCAGGCCCCGGCTAGCGTGGACAGATACGCAGTATTTT
TRBV6-6	NA	TRBJ2-1	NA	CASIARGGNEQFF	TGTGCCAGCATCGCCAGGGGAGGGAATGAGCAGTTCTTC
TRBV11-3	NA	TRBJ2-2	NA	CASSLEWGTGELFF	TGTGCCAGCAGTCTGGAATGGGGGACCGGGGAGCTGTTTTTT
TRBV4-3	NA	TRBJ2-7	NA	CASSLYWGFEYEQYF	TGCGCCAGCAGCCTGTATTGGGGGTTTGAGTACGAGCAGTACTTC
TRBV14	NA	TRBJ2-7	NA	CASSSRPGYEQYF	TGTGCCAGCAGCTCCCGCCCAGGCTACGAGCAGTACTTC
TRBV27	few	TRBJ1-4	TRBD1	CASGDRGEKLFF	TGTGCCAGCGGGGACAGAGGGGAAAAACTGTTTTTT
TRBV12-3/TRBV12-4	NA	TRBJ2-3	TRBD2	CASSFASGYTDTQYF	TGTGCCAGCAGTTTCGCTAGCGGCTACACAGATACGCAGTATTTT
TRBV5-1	many	TRBJ2-7	NA	CASSPDSVRDYEQYF	TGCGCCAGCAGCCCGGACTCGGTAAGGGACTACGAGCAGTACTTC
TRBV11-2	many	TRBJ2-1	TRBD2	CASSSPETSGRHNEQFF	TGTGCCAGCAGCTCCCCGGAGACTAGCGGGCGGCACAATGAGCAGTTCTTC
TRBV5-4	NA	TRBJ2-2	TRBD1	CASSLGSGTAYTGELFF	TGTGCCAGCAGTCTAGGCTCCGGGACAGCTTACACCGGGGAGCTGTTTTTT
TRBV7-2	few	TRBJ2-7	NA	CASSQTALGEQYF	TGTGCCAGCAGTCAGACAGCGCTCGGGGAGCAGTACTTC
TRBV7-6	NA	TRBJ2-5	NA	CASSLPVGETQYF	TGTGCCAGCAGCTTACCGGTAGGGGAGACCCAGTACTTC
TRBV18	NA	TRBJ2-2	NA	CASSPRTATGELFF	TGTGCCAGCTCACCCAGGACGGCCACCGGGGAGCTGTTTTTT
TRBV12-3/TRBV12-4	many	TRBJ2-3	TRBD2	CASTMGAGGPDTQYF	TGTGCCAGCACCATGGGGGCGGGGGGGCCAGATACGCAGTATTTT
TRBV10-3	many	TRBJ2-1	NA	CAISEPLSAGRLFF	TGTGCCATCAGTGAGCCATTGTCGGCAGGGAGATTGTTCTTC
TRBV11-2	few	TRBJ1-2	TRBD1	CASSPGTAYGYTF	TGTGCCAGCAGCCCCGGGACAGCGTATGGCTACACCTTC
TRBV7-9	many	TRBJ2-7	TRBD1	CASSLGQGQKQYF	TGTGCCAGCAGCTTAGGACAGGGGCAAAAGCAGTACTTC
TRBV10-3	many	TRBJ2-6	TRBD1	CAIGQGAGANVLTF	TGTGCCATCGGACAGGGAGCTGGGGCCAACGTCCTGACTTTC
TRBV13	few	TRBJ2-3	NA	CASSPSRNWGFTDTQYF	TGTGCCAGCAGCCCTAGCAGAAATTGGGGTTTCACAGATACGCAGTATTTT
TRBV9	many	TRBJ1-2	NA	CASSVGFYGYTF	TGTGCCAGCAGCGTGGGATTCTATGGCTACACCTTC
TRBV4-1	many	TRBJ1-1	NA	CASSQPLRTPEAFF	TGCGCCAGCAGCCAACCTCTGCGGACACCAGAAGCTTTCTTT
TRBV5-1	many	TRBJ2-7	NA	CASSHDRNYEQYF	TGCGCCAGCAGCCACGACAGGAACTACGAGCAGTACTTC
TRBV6-2/TRBV6-3	many	TRBJ1-2	TRBD1	CASSHRARQGLNYGYTF	TGTGCCAGCAGCCATCGGGCCAGACAGGGTCTGAACTATGGCTACACCTTC
TRBV11-2	few	TRBJ2-2	TRBD2	CASSLSPELAGITGELFF	TGTGCCAGCAGCTTAAGCCCCGAGTTAGCGGGGATCACCGGGGAGCTGTTTTTT
TRBV7-8	NA	TRBJ1-1	NA	CASSFSARLDTEAFF	TGTGCCAGCAGCTTTAGCGCCAGGTTGGACACTGAAGCTTTCTTT
TRBV4-2	many	TRBJ2-3	TRBD2	CASSQDAAGGVGDTDTQYF	TGTGCCAGCAGCCAAGATGCAGCGGGGGGGGTTGGAGACACAGATACGCAGTATTTT
TRBV10-3	many	TRBJ2-6	NA	CAISEAGAIGSGANVLTF	TGTGCCATCAGTGAGGCAGGGGCCATTGGGTCTGGGGCCAACGTCCTGACTTTC
TRBV11-2	NA	TRBJ2-3	NA	CASSRIQANTDTQYF	TGTGCCAGCAGCCGTATTCAGGCCAACACAGATACGCAGTATTTT
TRBV5-1	few	TRBJ2-3	NA	CASSLGGTPRADTQYF	TGCGCCAGCAGCTTGGGGGGGACACCCCGGGCAGATACGCAGTATTTT
TRBV13	few	TRBJ2-2	NA	CASSSPVGTGELFF	TGTGCCAGCAGCTCCCCAGTGGGCACCGGGGAGCTGTTTTTT
TRBV5-6	few	TRBJ2-3	TRBD1	CASSPPDRGPDTQYF	TGTGCCAGCAGCCCCCCGGACAGGGGCCCAGATACGCAGTATTTT
TRBV5-1	NA	TRBJ2-1	NA	CASRVVGVSYNEQFF	TGCGCCAGCAGGGTGGTGGGGGTCTCCTACAATGAGCAGTTCTTC
TRBV15	many	TRBJ2-7	NA	CATSRSRAYEQYF	TGTGCCACCAGCAGAAGCAGAGCCTACGAGCAGTACTTC
TRBV6-6	few	TRBJ2-7	NA	CASWPWTASYEQYF	TGTGCCAGCTGGCCCTGGACAGCCTCCTACGAGCAGTACTTC
TRBV4-3	many	TRBJ2-3	NA	CASSPEAPSSTDTQYF	TGCGCCAGCAGCCCCGAGGCCCCCTCTAGCACAGATACGCAGTATTTT
TRBV20-1	NA	TRBJ1-1	NA	CSAGSPRGDVQRAFF	TGCAGTGCTGGGTCGCCACGTGGGGATGTTCAACGGGCTTTCTTT
TRBV18	many	TRBJ1-6	NA	CASSPQGLDNSPLHF	TGTGCCAGCTCACCTCAGGGTCTCGATAATTCACCCCTCCACTTT
TRBV15	many	TRBJ2-1	NA	CATSRARFRGDEQFF	TGTGCCACCAGCAGAGCCCGGTTCAGGGGTGATGAGCAGTTCTTC
TRBV4-3	many	TRBJ2-7	TRBD2	CASSGGGSYEQYF	TGCGCCAGCAGCGGCGGGGGATCCTACGAGCAGTACTTC
TRBV19	NA	TRBJ1-5	NA	CASSYTRTGNQPQHF	TGTGCCAGTAGCTATACGCGGACGGGGAATCAGCCCCAGCATTTT
TRBV4-2	few	TRBJ2-3	NA	CASSQDLGSTDTQYF	TGTGCCAGCAGCCAAGATTTAGGGAGCACAGATACGCAGTATTTT
TRBV4-2	few	TRBJ2-5	NA	CASSPGGYQETQYF	TGTGCCAGCAGCCCCGGGGGTTACCAAGAGACCCAGTACTTC
TRBV7-9	many	TRBJ2-4	NA	CASSSGTLRGKTKNIQYF	TGTGCCAGCAGCTCAGGAACTTTACGTGGGAAAACCAAAAACATTCAGTACTTC
TRBV30	many	TRBJ2-7	NA	CAWSLLGPGEQYF	TGTGCCTGGAGTCTTCTGGGTCCAGGCGAGCAGTACTTC
TRBV7-9	NA	TRBJ2-7	NA	CASIALEAGNYEQYF	TGTGCCAGCATCGCTCTCGAGGCAGGGAACTACGAGCAGTACTTC
TRBV29-1	NA	TRBJ2-2	TRBD1	CSVSVTGSPGELFF	TGCAGCGTTTCAGTGACAGGGTCCCCCGGGGAGCTGTTTTTT